This TCR beta chain was obtained from a study of sequential checkpoint blockade in melanoma. At the level of the study: Randomization was 1:1 between first-line nivolumab→ipilimumab and ipilimumab→nivolumab.

Regarding treatment: randomized to nivolumab then ipilimumab (arm A) or the reverse (arm B). No patient had prior DNA-damaging chemotherapy. Generated by immunoSEQ multiplex PCR, the TCRdb table keeps only in-frame clones and is missing some. The sample includes around 18,000 clones, approximately 81% of them seen just once. The germline CDR1 and CDR2 sequences are GTSNPN and SVGIG (reference sequence). The junction had 1 base not matched to a gene; V was cut back by 4 bases and J by 5 bases. This CDR3 region has 11 residues. The sequencing used CD8+ T cells sorted from blood (inferred from file names), collected from a patient given nivolumab and ipilimumab in sequence. The gene calls are TRBV30 and TRBJ2-5; 7 bases align to TRBD2. The source of this sequence is a human donor with melanoma. The CDR3 bases are TGTGCCTGGATCGGGGGGGAGACCCAGTACTTC. Its translation: CAWIGGETQYF.